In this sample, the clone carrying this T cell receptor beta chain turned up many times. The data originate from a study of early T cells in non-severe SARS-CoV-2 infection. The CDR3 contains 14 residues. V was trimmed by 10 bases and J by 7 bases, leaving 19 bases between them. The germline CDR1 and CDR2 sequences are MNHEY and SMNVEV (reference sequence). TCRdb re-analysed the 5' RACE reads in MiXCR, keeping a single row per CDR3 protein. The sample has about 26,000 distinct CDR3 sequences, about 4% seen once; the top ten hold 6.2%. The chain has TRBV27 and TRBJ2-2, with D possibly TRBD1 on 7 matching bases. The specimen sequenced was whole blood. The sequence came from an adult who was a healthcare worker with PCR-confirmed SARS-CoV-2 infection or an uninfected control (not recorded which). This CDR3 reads CATERQGGRGELFF. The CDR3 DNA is TGTGCCACTGAACGGCAGGGGGGTCGCGGGGAGCTGTTTTTT.